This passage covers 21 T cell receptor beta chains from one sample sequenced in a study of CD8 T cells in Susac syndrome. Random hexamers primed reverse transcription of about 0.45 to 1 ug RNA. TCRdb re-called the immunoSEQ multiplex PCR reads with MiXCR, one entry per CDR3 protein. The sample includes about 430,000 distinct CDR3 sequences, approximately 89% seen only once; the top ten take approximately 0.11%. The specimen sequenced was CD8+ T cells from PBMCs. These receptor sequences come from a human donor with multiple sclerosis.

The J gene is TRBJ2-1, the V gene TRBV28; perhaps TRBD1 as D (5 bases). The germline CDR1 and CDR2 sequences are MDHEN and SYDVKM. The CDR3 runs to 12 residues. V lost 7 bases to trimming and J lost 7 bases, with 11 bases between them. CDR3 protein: CASMARENEQFF. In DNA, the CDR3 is TGTGCCAGCATGGCCAGGGAAAATGAGCAGTTCTTC.

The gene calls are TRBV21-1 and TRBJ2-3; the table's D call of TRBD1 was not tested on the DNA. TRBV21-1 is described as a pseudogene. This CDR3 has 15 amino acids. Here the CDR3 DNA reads TGTGCCAGCAGCAAAGGGGACAGCCGGCGAGATACGCAGTATTTT. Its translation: CASSKGDSRRDTQYF.

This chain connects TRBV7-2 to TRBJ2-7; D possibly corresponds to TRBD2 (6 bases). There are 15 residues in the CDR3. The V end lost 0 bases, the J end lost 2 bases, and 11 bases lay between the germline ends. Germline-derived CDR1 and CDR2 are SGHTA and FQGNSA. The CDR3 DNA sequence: TGTGCCAGCAGCTTAGCACTAGCTAACACCTACGAGCAGTACTTC. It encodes CASSLALANTYEQYF.

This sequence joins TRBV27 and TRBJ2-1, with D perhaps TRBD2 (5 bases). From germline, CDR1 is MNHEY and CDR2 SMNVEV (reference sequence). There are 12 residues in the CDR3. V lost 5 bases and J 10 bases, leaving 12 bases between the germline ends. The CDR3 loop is CASSAGLDEQFF. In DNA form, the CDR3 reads TGTGCCAGCAGTGCCGGACTGGACGAGCAGTTCTTC.

CDR3: CASSRFSGGASTDTQYF. The CDR3 nucleotides read TGTGCCAGCAGTCGCTTCTCCGGGGGGGCTAGCACAGATACGCAGTATTTT. The V call is TRBV12-3 or TRBV12-4, the J call TRBJ2-3; 8 bases are shared with TRBD2. The CDR3 consists of 17 residues. V was pared by 5 bases and J by 0 bases, with 10 bases of the junction left unmatched.

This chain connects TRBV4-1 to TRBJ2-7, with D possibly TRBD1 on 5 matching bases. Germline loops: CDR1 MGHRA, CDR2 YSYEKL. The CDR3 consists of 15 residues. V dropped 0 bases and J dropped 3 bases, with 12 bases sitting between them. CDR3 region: CASSQDRARDYEQYF. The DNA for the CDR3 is TGCGCCAGCAGCCAAGATCGAGCCAGGGACTACGAGCAGTACTTC.

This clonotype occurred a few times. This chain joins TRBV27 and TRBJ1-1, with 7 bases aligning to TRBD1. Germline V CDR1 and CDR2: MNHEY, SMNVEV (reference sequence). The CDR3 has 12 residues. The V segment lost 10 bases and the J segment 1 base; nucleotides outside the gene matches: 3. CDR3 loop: CATRGWNTEAFF. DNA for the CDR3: TGTGCCACCAGGGGGTGGAACACTGAAGCTTTCTTT.

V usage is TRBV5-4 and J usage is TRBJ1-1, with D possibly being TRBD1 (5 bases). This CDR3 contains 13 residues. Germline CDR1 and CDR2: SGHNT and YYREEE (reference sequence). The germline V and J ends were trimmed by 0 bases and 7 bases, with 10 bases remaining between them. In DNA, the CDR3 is TGTGCCAGCAGCTTGGCCAGGGTTAATGAAGCTTTCTTT. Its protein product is CASSLARVNEAFF.

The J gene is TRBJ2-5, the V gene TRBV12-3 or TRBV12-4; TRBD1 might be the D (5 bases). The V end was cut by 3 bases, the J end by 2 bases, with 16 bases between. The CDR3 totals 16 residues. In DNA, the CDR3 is TGTGCCAGCAGTTTTTCGACAGAGCTCTCTCAAGAGACCCAGTACTTC. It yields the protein CASSFSTELSQETQYF.

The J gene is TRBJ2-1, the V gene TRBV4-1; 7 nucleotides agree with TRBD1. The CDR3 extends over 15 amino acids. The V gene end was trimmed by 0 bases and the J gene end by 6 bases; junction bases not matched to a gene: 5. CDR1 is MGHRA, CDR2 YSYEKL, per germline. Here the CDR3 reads CASSQDRGHANEQFF. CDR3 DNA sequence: TGCGCCAGCAGCCAAGATAGGGGGCATGCCAATGAGCAGTTCTTC.

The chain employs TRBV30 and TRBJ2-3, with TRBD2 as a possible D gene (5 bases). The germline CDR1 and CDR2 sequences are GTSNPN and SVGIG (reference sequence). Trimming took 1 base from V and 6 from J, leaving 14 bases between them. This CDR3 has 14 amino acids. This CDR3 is CAWSAAESWDTQYF. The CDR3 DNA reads TGTGCCTGGAGTGCAGCGGAGAGTTGGGATACGCAGTATTTT.

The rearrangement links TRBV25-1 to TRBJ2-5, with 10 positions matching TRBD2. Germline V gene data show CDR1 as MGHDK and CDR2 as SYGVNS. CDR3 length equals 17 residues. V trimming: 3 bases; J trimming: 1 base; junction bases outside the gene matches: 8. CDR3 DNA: TGTGCCAGCAGTGATATAAGTAGCGGGAGGTTCCAAGAGACCCAGTACTTC. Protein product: CASSDISSGRFQETQYF.

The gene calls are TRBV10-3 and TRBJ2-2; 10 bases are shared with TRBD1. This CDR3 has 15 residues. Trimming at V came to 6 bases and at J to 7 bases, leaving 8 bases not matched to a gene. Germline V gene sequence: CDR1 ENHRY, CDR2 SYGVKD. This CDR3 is CAIRGTGERNGELFF. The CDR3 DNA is TGTGCCATCAGGGGGACAGGGGAACGGAACGGGGAGCTGTTTTTT.

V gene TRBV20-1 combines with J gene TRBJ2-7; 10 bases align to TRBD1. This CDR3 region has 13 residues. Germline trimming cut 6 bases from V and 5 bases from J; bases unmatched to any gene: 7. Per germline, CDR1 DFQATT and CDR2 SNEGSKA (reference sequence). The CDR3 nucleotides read TGCAGTGCCCCCCGGGACAGGGGAAACGAGCAGTACTTC. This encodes CSAPRDRGNEQYF.

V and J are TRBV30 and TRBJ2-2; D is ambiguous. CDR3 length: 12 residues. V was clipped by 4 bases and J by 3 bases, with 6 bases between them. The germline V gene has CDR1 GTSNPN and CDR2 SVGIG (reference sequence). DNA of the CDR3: TGTGCCTGGAATGTATACACCGGGGAGCTGTTTTTT. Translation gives CAWNVYTGELFF.

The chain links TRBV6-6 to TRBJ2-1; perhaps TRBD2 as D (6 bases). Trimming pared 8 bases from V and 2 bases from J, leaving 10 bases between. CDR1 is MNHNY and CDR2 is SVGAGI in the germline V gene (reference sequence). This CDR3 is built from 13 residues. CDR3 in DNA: TGTGCCAGCGCTAGCGCGACCTACAATGAGCAGTTCTTC. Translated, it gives CASASATYNEQFF.

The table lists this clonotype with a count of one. CDR3: CASGLTEQFF. CDR3 coding DNA: TGTGCCAGCGGACTGACGGAGCAGTTCTTC. V gene TRBV27 combines with J gene TRBJ2-1; the D gene is possibly TRBD2 (5 bases). The CDR3 is made up of 10 amino acids. Trimming took off 8 bases at V and 10 bases at J, with 9 bases between the two ends. Looked up from germline, CDR1 is MNHEY and CDR2 is SMNVEV (reference sequence).

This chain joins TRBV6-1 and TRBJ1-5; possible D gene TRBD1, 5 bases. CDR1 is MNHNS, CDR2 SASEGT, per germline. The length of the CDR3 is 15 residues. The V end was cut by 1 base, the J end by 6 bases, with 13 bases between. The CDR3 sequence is CASSEGSAGSQPQHF. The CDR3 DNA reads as TGTGCCAGCAGTGAAGGATCGGCAGGGAGTCAGCCCCAGCATTTT.

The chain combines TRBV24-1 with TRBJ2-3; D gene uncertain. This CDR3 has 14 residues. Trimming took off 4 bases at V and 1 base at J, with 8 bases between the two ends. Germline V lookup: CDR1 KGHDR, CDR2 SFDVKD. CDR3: CATSDTGGTDTQYF. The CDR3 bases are TGTGCCACCAGTGACACGGGCGGCACAGATACGCAGTATTTT.

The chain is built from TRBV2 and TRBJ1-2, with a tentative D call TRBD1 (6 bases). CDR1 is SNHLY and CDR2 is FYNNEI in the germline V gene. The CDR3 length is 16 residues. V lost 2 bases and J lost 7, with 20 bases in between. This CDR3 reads CASSESAFGRGGGYTF. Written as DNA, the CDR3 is TGTGCCAGCAGTGAATCCGCATTTGGCAGGGGAGGTGGCTACACCTTC.

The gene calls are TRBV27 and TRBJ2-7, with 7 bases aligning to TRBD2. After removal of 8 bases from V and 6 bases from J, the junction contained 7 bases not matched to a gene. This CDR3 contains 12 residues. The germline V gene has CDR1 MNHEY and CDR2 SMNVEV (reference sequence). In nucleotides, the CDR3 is TGTGCCAGCGGTCCGGGGGGTGGCGAGCAGTACTTC. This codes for CASGPGGGEQYF.